This TCR beta chain came from a study of blood T cell repertoires in COVID-19. Original data processing: Counts of nucleated cells, estimated from reference gene primer amplification, were obtained. Assay: immunoSEQ multiplex PCR; the TCRdb copy retains only in-frame clones and omits some. V and J calls and clone size are given by that table; D and trimming were obtained from the DNA. The data contain fewer than 110,000 clones, about 89% of them singletons. Trimming removed 2 bases at V and 3 bases at J, with 12 bases between. Germline V CDR1 and CDR2: MNHEY, SVGAGI. This CDR3 spans 15 amino acids. The gene calls are TRBV6-5 and TRBJ2-3; no reliable D call. Sequenced: peripheral blood. The TCR comes from a woman under 40 with acute or convalescent COVID-19. The CDR3: CASSYDSLGTDTQYF. The CDR3 region has the DNA TGTGCCAGCAGTTACGATAGCCTGGGTACAGATACGCAGTATTTT.